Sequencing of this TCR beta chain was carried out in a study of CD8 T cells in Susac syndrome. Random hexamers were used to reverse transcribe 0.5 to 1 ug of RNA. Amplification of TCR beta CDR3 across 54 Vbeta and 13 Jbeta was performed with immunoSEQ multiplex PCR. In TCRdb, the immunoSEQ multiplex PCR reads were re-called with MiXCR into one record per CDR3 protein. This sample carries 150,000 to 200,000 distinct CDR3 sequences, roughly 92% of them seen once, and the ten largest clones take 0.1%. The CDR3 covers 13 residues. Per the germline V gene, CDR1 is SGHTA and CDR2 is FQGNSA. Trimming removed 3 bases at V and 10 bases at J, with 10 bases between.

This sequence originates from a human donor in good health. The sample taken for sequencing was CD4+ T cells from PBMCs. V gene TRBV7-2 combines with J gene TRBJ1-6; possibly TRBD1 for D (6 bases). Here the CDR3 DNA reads TGTGCCAGCAGCTTGAACAGGGAGTCACCCCTCCACTTT. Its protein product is CASSLNRESPLHF. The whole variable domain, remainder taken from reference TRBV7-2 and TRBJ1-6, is GAGVSQSPSNKVTEKGKDVELRCDPISGHTALYWYRQSLGQGLEFLIYFQGNSAPDKSGLPSDRFSAERTGGSVSTLTIQRTQQEDSAVYLCASSLNRESPLHFGNGTRLTVT.